This T cell receptor beta chain was sequenced for a study of stem cell transplantation in POMP-related autoinflammatory disease. The overall study: Before transplant, CD4+ T cells skewed naive and CD8+ proportions were low.

Broader study findings: Patients with PRAID showed a restricted number of unique TRB V-J gene pairings. A trend toward lower repertoire diversity and greater clonality appeared in every analyzed T-cell subset of PRAID patients.

The CDR3 runs to 16 residues. Germline V gene sequence: CDR1 MDHEN, CDR2 SYDVKM. The V and J ends lost 6 bases and 0 bases respectively, with 12 bases between them. Measured with immunoSEQ multiplex PCR; TCRdb has only the in-frame clones, and not every one. The sample contains around 10,000 clones, around 90% of which appear only once. PRAID combined immunodeficiency and autoinflammation. Of note for this clone: What it binds is unknown.

The source was CD8+ T cells from PBMCs, collected before stem cell transplantation. V gene TRBV28 combines with J gene TRBJ2-6, with D unclear. The receptor was isolated from a human donor with POMP-related autoinflammation and immune dysregulation (PRAID). The CDR3 reads CASSLSPYSGANVLTF. As DNA, the CDR3 is TGTGCCAGCAGCCTCTCTCCGTACTCTGGGGCCAACGTCCTGACTTTC.